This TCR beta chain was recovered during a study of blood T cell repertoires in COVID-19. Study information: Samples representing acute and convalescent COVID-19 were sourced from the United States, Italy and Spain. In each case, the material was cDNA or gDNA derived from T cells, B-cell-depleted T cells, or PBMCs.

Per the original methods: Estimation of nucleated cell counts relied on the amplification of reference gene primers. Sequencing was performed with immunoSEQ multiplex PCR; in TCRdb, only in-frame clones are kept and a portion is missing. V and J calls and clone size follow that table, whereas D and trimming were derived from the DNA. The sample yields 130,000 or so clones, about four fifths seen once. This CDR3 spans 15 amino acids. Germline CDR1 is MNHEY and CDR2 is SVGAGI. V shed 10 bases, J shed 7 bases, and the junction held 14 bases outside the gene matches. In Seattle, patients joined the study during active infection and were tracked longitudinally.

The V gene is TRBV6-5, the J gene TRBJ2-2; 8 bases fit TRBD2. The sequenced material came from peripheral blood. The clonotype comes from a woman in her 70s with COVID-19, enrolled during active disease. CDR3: CATYPRGGKNGELFF. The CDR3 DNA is TGTGCCACCTACCCCCGGGGGGGGAAAAACGGGGAGCTGTTTTTT.